These 10 T cell receptor beta chains were sequenced from one sample in a study of molecular identifiers for immune sequencing clone quantification. TCRdb redid the calling of the PCR reads with MiXCR, one entry per CDR3 protein. The table lists 250,000 to 350,000 distinct CDR3 sequences, about 20% of them singletons. The sequencing input was naive CD8+ T cells from blood, with Jurkat cell RNA spiked in. As to subset: FACS-sorted CD8+CD4-CCR7+CD45RA+ naive T cells. Receptors were obtained from a human donor in good health. Some libraries in this study had Jurkat cell RNA spiked in.

This clonotype showed up many times. The rearrangement links TRBV5-6 to TRBJ2-3, with TRBD1 matching over 7 bases. The germline CDR1 and CDR2 sequences are SGHDT and YYEEEE. Trimming cost V 3 bases and J 0 bases; bases outside gene matches: 4. CDR3 length: 15 amino acids. The CDR3 sequence: CASSSDRESTDTQYF. The CDR3 nucleotides read TGTGCCAGCAGCTCCGACAGGGAGAGCACAGATACGCAGTATTTT.

With regard to this clonotype: A much larger clone differs from this one at a single base, so this may be a read error. The genes are TRBV5-1 and TRBJ1-1, with 8 bases that match TRBD1. This CDR3 is 14 amino acids long. V was clipped by 4 bases and J by 1 base; unmatched bases: 3. Looked up from germline, CDR1 is SGHRS and CDR2 is YFSETQ. CDR3 nucleotide sequence: TGCGCCAGCAGCCAGGGGGCGTGGAACACTGAAGCTTTCTTT. It codes for CASSQGAWNTEAFF.

This chain joins TRBV4-1 and TRBJ2-2, with D possibly being TRBD1 (5 bases). This CDR3 has 18 residues. Germline V lookup: CDR1 MGHRA, CDR2 YSYEKL. The ends were cut back, 4 bases at V and 7 bases at J, with 25 bases in the middle. DNA for the CDR3: TGCGCCAGCAGCCCAGAAGCATCGTTAGGGGCGTCTGTCGGGGAGCTGTTTTTT. Translated: CASSPEASLGASVGELFF.

Ten or more counts support this clonotype. The V and J genes are TRBV7-9 and TRBJ1-1, with D perhaps matching TRBD1 (5 bases). Germline V gives CDR1 SEHNR, CDR2 FQNEAQ (reference sequence). There are 12 residues in the CDR3. The V end lost 3 bases, the J end lost 8 bases, and 10 bases lay between the germline ends. CDR3 nucleotides: TGTGCCAGCAGCTTCAGACAGCCCGAAGCTTTCTTT. The encoded protein is CASSFRQPEAFF.

Ten or more counts support this clonotype. V and J are TRBV24-1 and TRBJ2-1; no definite D call. Germline assignment: CDR1 KGHDR and CDR2 SFDVKD. Trimming removed 4 bases from V and 4 bases from J, with 19 bases in between. The CDR3 covers 17 residues. The CDR3 nucleotides read TGTGCCACCAGTGAGCCCGCCGACGAGTCAACATACAATGAGCAGTTCTTC. Its translation: CATSEPADESTYNEQFF.

This clonotype was recorded many times. The J gene is TRBJ1-6, the V gene TRBV4-1; the D is unclear. Germline CDR1 reads MGHRA; CDR2 reads YSYEKL. Trimming took off 4 bases at V and 0 bases at J, with 7 bases between the two ends. The CDR3 has 15 residues. The DNA of the CDR3 is TGCGCCAGCAGCCTTTCGACCTCCTATAATTCACCCCTCCACTTT. This codes for CASSLSTSYNSPLHF.

This clonotype appeared a few times. The CDR3: CASSYRQGLVHSNQPQHF. DNA of the CDR3: TGTGCCAGCAGTTACAGACAGGGGCTAGTTCATAGCAATCAGCCCCAGCATTTT. The rearrangement joins TRBV6-5 to TRBJ1-5; 8 bases agree with TRBD1. CDR1 MNHEY and CDR2 SVGAGI come from the germline V gene. The ends lost 2 bases at V and 0 bases at J; junction bases unmatched: 9. This CDR3 contains 18 residues.

This clonotype appeared many times. The chain carries TRBV6-2 or TRBV6-3 and TRBJ2-7; D ambiguous. Germline loops: CDR1 MNHEY, CDR2 SVGEGT. The CDR3 has 10 residues. V was trimmed by 4 bases and J by 5 bases, leaving 3 bases between them. CDR3 in DNA: TGTGCCAGCAGTTCCCACGAGCAGTACTTC. It translates to CASSSHEQYF.

This clonotype has more than one count but fewer than ten. One base away lies a much larger clone, so this may be a sequencing read error. For the CDR3, the DNA is TGTGCCGGCAGCTTCTACAGCGGTCCCTACGAGCAGTACTTC. It encodes CAGSFYSGPYEQYF. The chain couples TRBV7-2 to TRBJ2-7, with TRBD2 as a possible D gene (5 bases). The length of the CDR3 is 14 residues. Germline CDR1 reads SGHTA; CDR2 reads FQGNSA.

This clonotype was observed many times. This chain joins TRBV20-1 and TRBJ2-3; 10 bases map to TRBD2. With 2 bases clipped from V and 1 base from J, the junction kept 9 bases outside the gene matches. This CDR3 comprises 17 residues. Germline V CDR1 and CDR2: DFQATT, SNEGSKA (reference sequence). As DNA, the CDR3 is TGCAGTGCTAGATCAAAATCTCTAGCGGGAGGCACAGATACGCAGTATTTT. Translation gives CSARSKSLAGGTDTQYF.